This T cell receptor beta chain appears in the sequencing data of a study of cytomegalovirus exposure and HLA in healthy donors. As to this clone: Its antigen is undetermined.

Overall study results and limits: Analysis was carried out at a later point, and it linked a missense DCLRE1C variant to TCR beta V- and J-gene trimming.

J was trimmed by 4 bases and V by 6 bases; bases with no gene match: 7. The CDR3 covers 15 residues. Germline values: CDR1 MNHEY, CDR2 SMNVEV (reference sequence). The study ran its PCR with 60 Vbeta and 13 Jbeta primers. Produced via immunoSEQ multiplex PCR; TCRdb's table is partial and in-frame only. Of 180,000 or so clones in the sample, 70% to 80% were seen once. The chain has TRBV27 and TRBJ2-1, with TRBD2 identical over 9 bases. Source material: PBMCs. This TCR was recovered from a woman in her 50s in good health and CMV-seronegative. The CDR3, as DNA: TGTGCCAGCAGGCTCGGGACTAGCAGGTACAATGAGCAGTTCTTC. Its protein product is CASRLGTSRYNEQFF.